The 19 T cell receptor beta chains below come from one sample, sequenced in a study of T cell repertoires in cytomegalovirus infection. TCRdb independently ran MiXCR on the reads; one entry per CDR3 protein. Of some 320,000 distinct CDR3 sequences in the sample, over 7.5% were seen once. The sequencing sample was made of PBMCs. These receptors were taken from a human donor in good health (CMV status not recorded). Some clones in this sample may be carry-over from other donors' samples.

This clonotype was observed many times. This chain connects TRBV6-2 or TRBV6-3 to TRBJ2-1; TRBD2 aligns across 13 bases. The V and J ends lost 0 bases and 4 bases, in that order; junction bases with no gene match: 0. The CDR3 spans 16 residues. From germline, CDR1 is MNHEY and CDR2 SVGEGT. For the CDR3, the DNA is TGTGCCAGCAGTTACTCGACTAGCGGGAGGTACAATGAGCAGTTCTTC. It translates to CASSYSTSGRYNEQFF.

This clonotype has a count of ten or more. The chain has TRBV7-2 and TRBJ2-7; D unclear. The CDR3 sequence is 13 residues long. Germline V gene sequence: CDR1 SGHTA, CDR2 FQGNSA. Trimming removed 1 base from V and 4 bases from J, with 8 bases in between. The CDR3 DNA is TGTGCCAGCAGCTTAGAGACTCGGTACGAGCAGTACTTC. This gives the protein CASSLETRYEQYF.

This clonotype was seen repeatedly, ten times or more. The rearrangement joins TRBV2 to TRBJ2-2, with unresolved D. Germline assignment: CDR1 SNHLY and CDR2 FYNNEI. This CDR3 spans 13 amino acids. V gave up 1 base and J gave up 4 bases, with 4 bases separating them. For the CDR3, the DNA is TGTGCCAGCAGTGAAGTGGCCACCGGGGAGCTGTTTTTT. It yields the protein CASSEVATGELFF. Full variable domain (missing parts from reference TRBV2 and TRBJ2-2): EPEVTQTPSHQVTQMGQEVILRCVPISNHLYFYWYRQILGQKVEFLVSFYNNEISEKSEIFDDQFSVERPDGSNFTLKIRSTKLEDSAMYFCASSEVATGELFFGEGSRLTVL.

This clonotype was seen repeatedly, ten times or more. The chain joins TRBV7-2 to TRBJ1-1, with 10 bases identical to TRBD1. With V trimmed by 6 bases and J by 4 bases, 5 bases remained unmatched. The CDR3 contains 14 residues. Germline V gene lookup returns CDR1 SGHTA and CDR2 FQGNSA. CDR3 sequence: CASRRDRGGTEAFF. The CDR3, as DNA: TGTGCCAGCAGACGGGACAGGGGAGGCACTGAAGCTTTCTTT.

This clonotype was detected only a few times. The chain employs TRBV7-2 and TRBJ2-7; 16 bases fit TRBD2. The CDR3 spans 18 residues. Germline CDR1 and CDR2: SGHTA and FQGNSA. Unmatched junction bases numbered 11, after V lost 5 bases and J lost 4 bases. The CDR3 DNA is TGTGCCAGCAGCCGGCCGGGACTAGCGGGAGGGCGATCTTACGAGCAGTACTTC. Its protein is CASSRPGLAGGRSYEQYF.

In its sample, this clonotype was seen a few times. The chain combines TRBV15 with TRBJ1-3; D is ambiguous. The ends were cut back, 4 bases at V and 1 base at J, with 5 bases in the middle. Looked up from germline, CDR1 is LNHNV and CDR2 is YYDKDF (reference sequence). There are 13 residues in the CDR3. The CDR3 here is CATSINSGNTIYF. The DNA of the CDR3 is TGTGCCACCAGCATAAATTCTGGAAACACCATATATTTT.

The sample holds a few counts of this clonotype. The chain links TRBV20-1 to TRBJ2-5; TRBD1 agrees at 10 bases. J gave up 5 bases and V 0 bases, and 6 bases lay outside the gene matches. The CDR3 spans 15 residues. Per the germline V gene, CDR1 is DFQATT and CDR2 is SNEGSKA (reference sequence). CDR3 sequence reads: CSAREGQGMAETQYF. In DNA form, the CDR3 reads TGCAGTGCTAGAGAGGGACAGGGGATGGCGGAGACCCAGTACTTC.

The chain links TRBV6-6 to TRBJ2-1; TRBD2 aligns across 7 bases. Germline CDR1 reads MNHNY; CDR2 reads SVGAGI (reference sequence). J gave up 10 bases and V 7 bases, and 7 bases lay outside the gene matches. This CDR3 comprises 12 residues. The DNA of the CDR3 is TGTGCCAGCAATAGAGCGGGGAAGGAGCAGTTCTTC. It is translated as CASNRAGKEQFF.

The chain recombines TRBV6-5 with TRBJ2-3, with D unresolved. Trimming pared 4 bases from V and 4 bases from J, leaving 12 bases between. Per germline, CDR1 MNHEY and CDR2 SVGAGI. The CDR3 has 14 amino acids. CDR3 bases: TGTGCCAGCAGTTCCCCCGGTAGGGCAGATACGCAGTATTTT. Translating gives CASSSPGRADTQYF.

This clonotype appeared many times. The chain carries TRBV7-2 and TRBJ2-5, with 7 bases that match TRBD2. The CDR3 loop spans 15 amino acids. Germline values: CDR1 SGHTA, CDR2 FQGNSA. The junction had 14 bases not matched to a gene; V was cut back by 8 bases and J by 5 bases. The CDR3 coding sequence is TGTGCCAGCCTTCTTTTAACGGGAGGTTTTGAGACCCAGTACTTC. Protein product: CASLLLTGGFETQYF. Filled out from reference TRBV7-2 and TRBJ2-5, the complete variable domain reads GAGVSQSPSNKVTEKGKDVELRCDPISGHTALYWYRQSLGQGLEFLIYFQGNSAPDKSGLPSDRFSAERTGGSVSTLTIQRTQQEDSAVYLCASLLLTGGFETQYFGPGTRLLVL.

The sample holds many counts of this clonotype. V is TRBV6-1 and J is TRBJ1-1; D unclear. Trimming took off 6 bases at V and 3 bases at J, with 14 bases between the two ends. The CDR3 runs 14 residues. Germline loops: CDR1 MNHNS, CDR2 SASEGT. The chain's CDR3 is CASSPYLRYTEAFF. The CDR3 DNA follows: TGTGCCAGCAGCCCATACCTCCGGTACACTGAAGCTTTCTTT.

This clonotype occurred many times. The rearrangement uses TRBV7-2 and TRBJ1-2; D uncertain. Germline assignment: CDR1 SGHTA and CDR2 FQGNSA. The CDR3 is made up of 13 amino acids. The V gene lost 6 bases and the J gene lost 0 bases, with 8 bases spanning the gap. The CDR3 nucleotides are TGTGCCAGCAGTCACACAGCTAACTATGGCTACACCTTC. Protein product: CASSHTANYGYTF. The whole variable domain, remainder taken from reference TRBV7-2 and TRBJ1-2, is GAGVSQSPSNKVTEKGKDVELRCDPISGHTALYWYRQSLGQGLEFLIYFQGNSAPDKSGLPSDRFSAERTGGSVSTLTIQRTQQEDSAVYLCASSHTANYGYTFGSGTRLTVV.

CDR3 region: CASSLYEGAGYTF. The CDR3 bases are TGTGCCAGCAGTTTATACGAGGGGGCTGGCTACACCTTC. The V and J genes are TRBV27 and TRBJ1-2; 7 bases agree with TRBD1. This CDR3 is 13 amino acids long. Unmatched junction bases numbered 3, after V lost 1 base and J lost 7 bases. Per germline, CDR1 MNHEY and CDR2 SMNVEV (reference sequence).

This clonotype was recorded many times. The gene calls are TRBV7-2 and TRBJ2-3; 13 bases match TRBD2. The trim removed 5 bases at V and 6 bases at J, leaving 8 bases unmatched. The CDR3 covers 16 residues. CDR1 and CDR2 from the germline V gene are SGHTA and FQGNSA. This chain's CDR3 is CASSALLAGGPDTQYF. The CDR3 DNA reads TGTGCCAGCAGCGCGTTACTAGCGGGGGGGCCGGATACGCAGTATTTT.

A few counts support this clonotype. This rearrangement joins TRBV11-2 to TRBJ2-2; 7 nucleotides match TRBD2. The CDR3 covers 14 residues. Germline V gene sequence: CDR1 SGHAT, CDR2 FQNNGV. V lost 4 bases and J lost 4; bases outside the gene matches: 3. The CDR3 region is CASSSAGVTGELFF. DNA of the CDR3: TGTGCCAGCAGCTCCGCGGGGGTCACCGGGGAGCTGTTTTTT. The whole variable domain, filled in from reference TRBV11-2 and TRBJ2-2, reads EAGVAQSPRYKIIEKRQSVAFWCNPISGHATLYWYQQILGQGPKLLIQFQNNGVVDDSQLPKDRFSAERLKGVDSTLKIQPAKLEDSAVYLCASSSAGVTGELFFGEGSRLTVL.

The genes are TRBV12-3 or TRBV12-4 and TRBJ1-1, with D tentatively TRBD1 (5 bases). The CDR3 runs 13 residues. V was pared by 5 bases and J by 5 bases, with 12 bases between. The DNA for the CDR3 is TGTGCCAGCAGTACCTCTTGGGGGACTGAAGCTTTCTTT. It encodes CASSTSWGTEAFF.

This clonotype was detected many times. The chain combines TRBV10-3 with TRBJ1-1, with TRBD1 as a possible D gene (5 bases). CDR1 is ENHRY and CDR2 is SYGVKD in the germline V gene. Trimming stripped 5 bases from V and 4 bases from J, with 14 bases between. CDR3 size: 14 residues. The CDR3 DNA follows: TGTGCCATCAGTAAACAGGTGGGACGCACTGAAGCTTTCTTT. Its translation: CAISKQVGRTEAFF.

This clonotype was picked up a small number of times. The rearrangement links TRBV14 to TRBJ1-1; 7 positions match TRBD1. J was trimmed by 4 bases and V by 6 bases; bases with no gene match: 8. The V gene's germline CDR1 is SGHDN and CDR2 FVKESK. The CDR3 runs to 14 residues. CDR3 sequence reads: CASRGQGQITEAFF. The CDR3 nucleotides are TGTGCCAGCAGAGGGCAGGGACAGATCACTGAAGCTTTCTTT.

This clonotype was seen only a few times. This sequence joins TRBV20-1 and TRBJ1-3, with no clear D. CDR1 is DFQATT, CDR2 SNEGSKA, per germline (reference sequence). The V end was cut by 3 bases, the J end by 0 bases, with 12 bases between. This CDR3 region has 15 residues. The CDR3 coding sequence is TGCAGTGCTAGGCCTGCGGGATACTCTGGAAACACCATATATTTT. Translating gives CSARPAGYSGNTIYF.